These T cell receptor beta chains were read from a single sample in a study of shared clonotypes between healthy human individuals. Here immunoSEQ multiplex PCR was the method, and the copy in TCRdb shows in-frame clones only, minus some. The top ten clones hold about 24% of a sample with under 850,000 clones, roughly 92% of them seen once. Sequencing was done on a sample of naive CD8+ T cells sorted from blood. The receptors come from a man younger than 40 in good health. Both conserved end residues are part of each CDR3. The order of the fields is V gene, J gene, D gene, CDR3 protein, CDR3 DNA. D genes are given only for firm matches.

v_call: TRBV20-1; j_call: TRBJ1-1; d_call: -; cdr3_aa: CSARVGFEAFF; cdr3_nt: TGCAGTGCTAGGGTGGGCTTTGAAGCTTTCTTT
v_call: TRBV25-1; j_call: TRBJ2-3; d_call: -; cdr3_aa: CASSGDLADTQYF; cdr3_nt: TGTGCCAGCAGTGGTGACCTGGCAGATACGCAGTATTTT
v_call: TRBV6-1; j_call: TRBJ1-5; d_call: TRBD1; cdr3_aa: CASRQGTGSQPQHF; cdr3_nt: TGTGCCAGCAGACAAGGGACAGGGAGTCAGCCCCAGCATTTT
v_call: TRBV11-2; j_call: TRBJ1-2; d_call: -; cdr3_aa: CASSLQPLNYGYTF; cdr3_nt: TGTGCCAGCAGCTTACAACCTCTTAACTATGGCTACACCTTC
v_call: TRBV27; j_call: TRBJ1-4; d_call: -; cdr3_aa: CASSLAGINEKLFF; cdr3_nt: TGTGCCAGCAGTTTAGCCGGGATAAATGAAAAACTGTTTTTT
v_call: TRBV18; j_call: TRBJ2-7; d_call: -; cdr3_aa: CASSPDTSYEQYF; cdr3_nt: TGTGCCAGCTCACCAGACACCTCCTACGAGCAGTACTTC
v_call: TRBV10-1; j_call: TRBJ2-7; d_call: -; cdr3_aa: CASSEGGQGNEQYF; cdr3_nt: TGCGCCAGCAGTGAGGGAGGTCAGGGGAACGAGCAGTACTTC
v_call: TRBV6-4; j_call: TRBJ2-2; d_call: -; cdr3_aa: CASSDSDTGELFF; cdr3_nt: TGTGCCAGCAGTGACTCGGACACCGGGGAGCTGTTTTTT
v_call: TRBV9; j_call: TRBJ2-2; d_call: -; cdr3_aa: CASSHYTGNTGELFF; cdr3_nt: TGTGCCAGCAGCCACTATACAGGGAACACCGGGGAGCTGTTTTTT
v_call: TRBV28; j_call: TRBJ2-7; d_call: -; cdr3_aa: CASSPRTPGQKYEQYF; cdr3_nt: TGTGCCAGCAGTCCAAGAACTCCGGGACAAAAGTACGAGCAGTACTTC
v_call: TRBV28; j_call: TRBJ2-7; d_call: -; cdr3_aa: CASSFRQGGEQYF; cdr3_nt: TGTGCCAGCAGTTTCAGACAGGGAGGCGAGCAGTACTTC
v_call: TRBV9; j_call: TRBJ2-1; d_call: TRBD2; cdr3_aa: CASSEGLTGGPDEQFF; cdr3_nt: TGTGCCAGCAGCGAAGGGCTCACGGGAGGGCCAGATGAGCAGTTCTTC
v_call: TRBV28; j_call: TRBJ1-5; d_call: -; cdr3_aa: CASKPGTFDQPQHF; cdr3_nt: TGTGCCAGCAAGCCGGGCACCTTCGATCAGCCCCAGCATTTT